These 21 T cell receptor beta chains were all obtained from the same sample, sequenced in a study of T-cell reconstitution after alpha-beta-depleted transplantation in children. Preparation of the TCRbeta library was carried out with unique molecular identifiers. TCRdb ran MiXCR on the PCR reads and lists one entry per CDR3 protein. This table has 250,000 to 400,000 distinct CDR3 sequences, around 20% appearing once. Sequences were derived from PBMCs, mostly from graft donor cells, sampled 180 days after TCRalphabeta/CD19-depleted stem cell transplant. All receptors derive from a male patient aged 10 to 17 who had a stem cell transplant for acute lymphoblastic leukemia, so the T cells may come from the graft donor.

The rearrangement joins TRBV29-1 to TRBJ2-3, with TRBD2 as a possible D gene (6 bases). This CDR3 is built from 13 residues. The germline CDR1 and CDR2 sequences are SQVTM and ANQGSEA. The V end lost 5 bases, the J end lost 1 base, and 10 bases lay between the germline ends. Here the CDR3 reads CSVHGGGTDTQYF. The CDR3 DNA is TGCAGCGTTCACGGGGGTGGCACAGATACGCAGTATTTT.

This clonotype was observed a few times. The J gene is TRBJ2-7, the V gene TRBV29-1; D is undetermined. The germline gives CDR1 SQVTM, CDR2 ANQGSEA. V shed 2 bases and J shed 0 bases, with 8 bases lying between them. This CDR3 has 13 amino acids. CDR3 in amino acids: CSVETGSSYEQYF. In DNA form, the CDR3 reads TGCAGCGTTGAAACGGGTAGCTCCTACGAGCAGTACTTC.

There are a few counts of this clonotype. The J gene is TRBJ2-1, the V gene TRBV15; 9 nucleotides match TRBD1. Germline V CDR1 and CDR2: LNHNV, YYDKDF (reference sequence). CDR3 length: 17 amino acids. V gave up 3 bases and J gave up 0 bases; unmatched junction bases: 6. Here the CDR3 DNA reads TGTGCCACCAGCAGGCACAGGGGGCAGGTCTCCTACAATGAGCAGTTCTTC. Amino acid sequence: CATSRHRGQVSYNEQFF.

This clonotype was counted between two and nine times. The genes are TRBV21-1 and TRBJ2-6; the table's TRBD1 call for D was not verified on the DNA. TRBV21-1 is described as a pseudogene. This CDR3 region has 16 residues. In DNA form, the CDR3 reads TGTGCCAGCGGGCGGACAGTCCACTCTGGGGCCAACGTCCTGACTTTC. It codes for CASGRTVHSGANVLTF.

This clonotype was counted between two and nine times. V is TRBV27 and J is TRBJ2-1, with D possibly TRBD2 on 6 matching bases. Germline-derived CDR1 and CDR2 are MNHEY and SMNVEV (reference sequence). V was pared by 4 bases and J by 6 bases, with 19 bases between. There are 16 residues in the CDR3. The CDR3 loop reads CASSYLLGLAINEQFF. The CDR3 region has the DNA TGTGCCAGCAGTTATCTCCTTGGGCTAGCGATCAATGAGCAGTTCTTC.

V is TRBV11-2 and J is TRBJ2-7, with TRBD1 as a possible D gene (6 bases). This CDR3 spans 13 amino acids. V lost 3 bases, J lost 4 bases, and 10 bases lay in between. The V gene's germline CDR1 is SGHAT and CDR2 FQNNGV. This CDR3 is CASSFDRRYEQYF. The CDR3 nucleotides read TGTGCCAGCAGCTTCGACAGGAGGTACGAGCAGTACTTC.

The chain links TRBV15 to TRBJ2-3, with 7 positions matching TRBD2. CDR1 and CDR2 from the germline V gene are LNHNV and YYDKDF (reference sequence). V lost 1 base, J lost 0 bases, and 10 bases stayed unmatched. This CDR3 is 18 amino acids long. CDR3 bases: TGTGCCACCAGCAGAGGGGGGGGATGGACAACTAGCACAGATACGCAGTATTTT. Residues: CATSRGGGWTTSTDTQYF.

The rearrangement joins TRBV5-1 to TRBJ2-5; TRBD2 matches 13 bases. This CDR3 comprises 16 residues. Germline V gene lookup returns CDR1 SGHRS and CDR2 YFSETQ. Germline trimming cut 4 bases from V and 5 bases from J; bases unmatched to any gene: 8. The CDR3 here is CASSPLTSGRRETQYF. The CDR3 DNA sequence: TGCGCCAGCAGCCCCTTGACTAGCGGGAGGAGGGAGACCCAGTACTTC.

This clonotype has a handful of counts. Mismatch with germline at one junction end may stem from a read error. The V gene is TRBV4-1, the J gene TRBJ1-1, with TRBD1 as a possible D gene (6 bases). The CDR3 sequence is 18 residues long. Per germline, CDR1 MGHRA and CDR2 YSYEKL. Here the CDR3 reads CASRQDRFDRSLNTEAFF. The CDR3 DNA sequence: TGCGCCAGCAGACAAGATCGTTTTGACAGGTCTCTCAACACTGAAGCTTTCTTT.

In this sample, this clonotype turned up a few times. The chain is built from TRBV20-1 and TRBJ2-1; 12 bases align to TRBD2. The V gene end was trimmed by 8 bases and the J gene end by 9 bases; junction bases not matched to a gene: 11. In germline, CDR1 is DFQATT, CDR2 SNEGSKA (reference sequence). The CDR3 has 14 residues. The CDR3 nucleotides read TGCAGTATCTCCCAATCTAGCGGGAGGGTTGAGCAGTTCTTC. It specifies CSISQSSGRVEQFF.

This clonotype was picked up a small number of times. The CDR3 reads CASSQEGVMNTEAFF. CDR3 in DNA: TGCGCCAGCAGCCAAGAAGGGGTCATGAACACTGAAGCTTTCTTT. The rearrangement joins TRBV4-1 to TRBJ1-1; tentative D call: TRBD1 (5 bases). V lost 0 bases, J lost 0 bases, and 8 bases lay in between. Germline loops: CDR1 MGHRA, CDR2 YSYEKL. This CDR3 has 15 amino acids.

The CDR3 region is CASSDRTGGSYEQYF. The CDR3, as DNA: TGTGCCAGCAGCGACCGGACAGGGGGCTCCTACGAGCAGTACTTC. The gene calls are TRBV9 and TRBJ2-7; TRBD1 matches 10 bases. V dropped 3 bases and J dropped 0; count of bases not matched to a gene: 3. The length of the CDR3 is 15 residues. The germline CDR1 and CDR2 sequences are SGDLS and YYNGEE. The entire variable domain, with the rest obtained from reference TRBV9 and TRBJ2-7, is as follows: DSGVTQTPKHLITATGQRVTLRCSPRSGDLSVYWYQQSLDQGLQFLIQYYNGEERAKGNILERFSAQQFPDLHSELNLSSLELGDSALYFCASSDRTGGSYEQYFGPGTRLTVT.

This chain uses TRBV7-9 with TRBJ2-1, with TRBD2 as a possible D gene (5 bases). The CDR3 loop spans 15 amino acids. V lost 0 bases, J lost 9 bases, and 15 bases lay in between. Germline-derived CDR1 and CDR2 are SEHNR and FQNEAQ (reference sequence). DNA for the CDR3: TGTGCCAGCAGCTTAGCGGTCGGCCTAGCAGCTGAGCAGTTCTTC. It is translated as CASSLAVGLAAEQFF. Using reference TRBV7-9 and TRBJ2-1 for the parts outside the CDR3, the full variable domain is DTGVSQNPRHKITKRGQNVTFRCDPISEHNRLYWYRQTLGQGPEFLTYFQNEAQLEKSRLLSDRFSAERPKGSFSTLEIQRTEQGDSAMYLCASSLAVGLAAEQFFGPGTRLTVL.

The rearrangement uses TRBV7-6 and TRBJ2-5; the D is unclear. V was clipped by 5 bases and J by 8 bases, with 27 bases between them. The CDR3 loop spans 17 amino acids. In germline, CDR1 is SGHVS, CDR2 FNYEAQ. CDR3 bases: TGTGCCAGCAGCCACACCACCGGTGGGGTCTCCCCGTCAACCCAGTACTTC. This encodes CASSHTTGGVSPSTQYF.

The J gene is TRBJ1-5, the V gene TRBV24-1; D is possibly TRBD1 (6 bases). CDR3 size: 14 residues. CDR1 and CDR2 from the germline V gene are KGHDR and SFDVKD. Deletions cut 4 bases from V and 7 bases from J, with 13 bases between. As DNA, the CDR3 is TGTGCCACCAGTGAGTCAGGGGCCGAGCAGCCCCAGCATTTT. Translated, it gives CATSESGAEQPQHF.

This clonotype was seen only a few times. V and J are TRBV7-2 and TRBJ1-5, with a possible D match to TRBD1 (6 bases). This CDR3 has 15 amino acids. Trimming cost V 1 base and J 5 bases, with 12 bases left between them. Germline loops: CDR1 SGHTA, CDR2 FQGNSA. CDR3 residues: CASSLEQGRDQPQHF. CDR3 sequence (DNA): TGTGCCAGCAGCTTAGAACAGGGACGGGATCAGCCCCAGCATTTT. Variable domain in full (rest from reference TRBV7-2 and TRBJ1-5): GAGVSQSPSNKVTEKGKDVELRCDPISGHTALYWYRQSLGQGLEFLIYFQGNSAPDKSGLPSDRFSAERTGGSVSTLTIQRTQQEDSAVYLCASSLEQGRDQPQHFGDGTRLSIL.

V and J are TRBV5-1 and TRBJ2-1; D possibly corresponds to TRBD1 (5 bases). The ends were cut back, 1 base at V and 4 bases at J, with 15 bases in the middle. The CDR3 runs to 16 residues. CDR1 is SGHRS and CDR2 is YFSETQ in the germline V gene. CDR3 protein: CASSLWSGIEYNEQFF. CDR3 coding DNA: TGCGCCAGCAGCTTGTGGTCAGGGATCGAGTACAATGAGCAGTTCTTC. Full variable domain (outside the CDR3, taken from reference TRBV5-1 and TRBJ2-1): KAGVTQTPRYLIKTRGQQVTLSCSPISGHRSVSWYQQTPGQGLQFLFEYFSETQRNKGNFPGRFSGRQFSNSRSEMNVSTLELGDSALYLCASSLWSGIEYNEQFFGPGTRLTVL.

The chain joins TRBV20-1 to TRBJ2-3; 10 bases match TRBD2. There are 17 residues in the CDR3. Germline CDR1 is DFQATT and CDR2 is SNEGSKA (reference sequence). V shed 2 bases and J 5 bases; nucleotides not matched to a gene: 13. Written as DNA, the CDR3 is TGCAGTGCTAGAACTAAAGCGGGAGGGCCCTCTGGAGATACGCAGTATTTT. This codes for CSARTKAGGPSGDTQYF.

The chain uses TRBV5-1 and TRBJ2-1; 9 positions match TRBD2. This CDR3 has 17 residues. Trimming removed 1 base from V and 6 bases from J; junction bases left unmatched: 11. CDR1 and CDR2 from the germline V gene are SGHRS and YFSETQ. CDR3 sequence: CASSLSAAGGPFNEQFF. The CDR3 DNA sequence: TGCGCCAGCAGCTTGTCTGCGGCGGGAGGGCCGTTCAATGAGCAGTTCTTC.

This clonotype was counted between two and nine times. The rearrangement joins TRBV7-6 to TRBJ2-1; 11 positions match TRBD2. Germline V gene data show CDR1 as SGHVS and CDR2 as FNYEAQ. The CDR3 covers 18 residues. Trimming removed 2 bases from V and 9 bases from J; junction bases left unmatched: 15. As DNA, the CDR3 is TGTGCCAGCAGCTTAATCCACGGGACTAGCGGTAGGGACGCTGAGCAGTTCTTC. The encoded protein is CASSLIHGTSGRDAEQFF. Using reference TRBV7-6 and TRBJ2-1 for the parts outside the CDR3, the full variable domain is GAGVSQSPRYKVTKRGQDVALRCDPISGHVSLYWYRQALGQGPEFLTYFNYEAQQDKSGLPNDRFSAERPEGSISTLTIQRTEQRDSAMYRCASSLIHGTSGRDAEQFFGPGTRLTVL.

V is TRBV25-1 and J is TRBJ2-6; D could derive from TRBD1 or TRBD2 (5 bases each). V was shortened by 6 bases and J by 3 bases, with 24 bases between the two germline ends. Germline V CDR1 and CDR2: MGHDK, SYGVNS. The CDR3 runs 19 residues. The CDR3 sequence: CASSPEVRGAGFGANVLTF. The DNA for the CDR3 is TGTGCCAGCAGCCCGGAGGTGAGGGGCGCAGGGTTTGGGGCCAACGTCCTGACTTTC.